This record looks at one T cell receptor beta chain sequence and its context. V dropped 4 bases and J dropped 1; count of bases not matched to a gene: 4. This CDR3 is 14 amino acids long. The germline gives CDR1 SGHDT, CDR2 YYEEEE. The record originates from a study of blood T cell repertoires in COVID-19. Study at large: Samples taken during acute and convalescent COVID-19 were collected in the United States, Italy and Spain.

Original data processing: Reference gene primer amplification gave estimated nucleated cell counts. Profiled with immunoSEQ multiplex PCR; TCRdb holds only in-frame clones, not every one. V and J calls and clone size are copied from that table; D and trimming were computed from the DNA. This sample has 200,000 to 250,000 clones, with about nine tenths found just once. The sequence came from a man aged 45-65 years with acute or convalescent COVID-19. The source material was peripheral blood. The rearrangement joins TRBV5-6 to TRBJ1-1, with 7 bases identical to TRBD1. The CDR3 DNA reads as TGTGCCAGCAGCGCGGACAGGAAGAACACTGAAGCTTTCTTT. Translation gives CASSADRKNTEAFF.